The entry below describes one TCR beta chain. What it binds is unknown. These data belong to a study of cytomegalovirus exposure and HLA in healthy donors. Profiling relied on immunoSEQ multiplex PCR, and the TCRdb table lists in-frame clones only, not all of them. The table lists 50,000 to 65,000 clones, 89% of them singletons. Study results and limitations: Associated with cytomegalovirus, according to the listing, were 150 to 200 TCR beta chains.

The CDR3 covers 17 residues. The germline V gene has CDR1 WNHNN and CDR2 SYGVQD (reference sequence). Trimming cost V 0 bases and J 1 base; bases outside gene matches: 6. The receptor's source is a woman aged 18-29 years in good health and CMV-seropositive. The chain is built from TRBV10-1 and TRBJ1-1, with 9 bases matching TRBD1. Sequencing used PBMCs. CDR3 DNA sequence: TGCGCCAGCAGTGAGTCAATACGGGGACAGGGGAACACTGAAGCTTTCTTT. This gives the protein CASSESIRGQGNTEAFF.